The rows below give T cell receptor beta chains drawn from one sample of a study of blood T cell repertoires in COVID-19. Only in-frame clones appear in the TCRdb table, and some are missing; sequencing was by immunoSEQ multiplex PCR. The sample carries roughly 220,000 clones, around 81% recorded once. Material: peripheral blood. The source is a woman of 80 years or more with COVID-19, enrolled during active disease. Both conserved end residues are part of each CDR3. The order of the fields is J gene, clone size, V gene, D gene, CDR3 DNA, CDR3 protein. D genes are given only for firm matches. Some rows mark clone size as missing; the rest say once, few, many or name a class of expanded clone.

TRBJ2-2	few	TRBV21-1	NA	TGTGCCAGCAGCAAAGGGATTCGGACAGGGAGGGACACCGGGGAGCTGTTTTTT	CASSKGIRTGRDTGELFF
TRBJ2-7	NA	TRBV27	TRBD2	TGTGCCAGCAGTTTGACTAGCGGGAGAGACCTGGGCGAGCAGTACTTC	CASSLTSGRDLGEQYF
TRBJ2-3	NA	TRBV28	NA	TGTGCCAGCAGCAGTATAGGAGGGGTCACAGATACGCAGTATTTT	CASSSIGGVTDTQYF
TRBJ2-7	NA	TRBV6-5	TRBD1	TGTGCCAGCAGTTTTAGACAGGGGGCAAAGGGGGAGCAGTACTTC	CASSFRQGAKGEQYF
TRBJ1-5	NA	TRBV15	TRBD1	TGTGCCACCAGCAGAGGGACAGGCAATAGCAATCAGCCCCAGCATTTT	CATSRGTGNSNQPQHF
TRBJ2-1	NA	TRBV11-2	TRBD2	TGTGCCAGCAGCTCGCGGAATTTAGCGGGAGGGGTTGAGCAGTTCTTC	CASSSRNLAGGVEQFF
TRBJ1-1	NA	TRBV3-1/TRBV3-2	TRBD1	TGTGCCAGCAGCCAGGGGACAGGGGGCACTGAAGCTTTCTTT	CASSQGTGGTEAFF
TRBJ2-5	NA	TRBV4-1	TRBD2	TGCGCCAGCAGCCAAGATAGGGGAGCGGGGGGGGAGACCCAGTACTTC	CASSQDRGAGGETQYF
TRBJ2-5	NA	TRBV19	NA	TGTGCCAGTAGTATACCGGGACTTCAAGAGACCCAGTACTTC	CASSIPGLQETQYF
TRBJ1-2	few	TRBV10-3	NA	TGTGCCATCAGCCCCAGGGGACGAGACTATGGCTACACCTTC	CAISPRGRDYGYTF
TRBJ2-7	NA	TRBV4-1	NA	TGCGCCAGCAGCCAAGGGGGCCGACCCTACGAGCAGTACTTC	CASSQGGRPYEQYF
TRBJ1-4	NA	TRBV28	NA	TGTGCCAGCAGTTTAGGGGGGGTCAATGAAAAACTGTTTTTT	CASSLGGVNEKLFF
TRBJ2-7	NA	TRBV29-1	TRBD2	TGCAGCTGGAAACGTTCCGGGACTAGCGGGAGGGTGTTATGGGAGCAGTACTTC	CSWKRSGTSGRVLWEQYF
TRBJ1-1	NA	TRBV6-5	NA	TGTGCCAGCAGTTACTTCGGGACGGGGGAGGAAGCTTTCTTT	CASSYFGTGEEAFF
TRBJ2-3	NA	TRBV7-2	TRBD2	TGTGCCAGCAGCACCCGACTAGCGGGGGGGCGGGATACGCAGTATTTT	CASSTRLAGGRDTQYF
TRBJ2-1	NA	TRBV30	TRBD2	TGTGCCTGGAAACTAGCGGGTTTGAAGCAGTTCTTC	CAWKLAGLKQFF
TRBJ1-5	few	TRBV27	NA	TGTGCCAGCAGTAACGGGGGTCAGCCCCAGCATTTT	CASSNGGQPQHF
TRBJ1-5	NA	TRBV28	NA	TGTGCCAGCAGCTACACAGGGAAGGGCAATCAGCCCCAGCATTTT	CASSYTGKGNQPQHF
TRBJ2-7	NA	TRBV3-1/TRBV3-2	TRBD2	TGTGCCAGCAGCACCAGGACTAGCGGGGGAGAGTACTTC	CASSTRTSGGEYF
TRBJ2-6	NA	TRBV5-4	NA	TGTGCCAGCAGCTACCTAGACTCTGGGGCCAACGTCCTGACTTTC	CASSYLDSGANVLTF
TRBJ2-6	NA	TRBV6-5	NA	TGTGCCAGCAGTTACGGCACTACTGGGGCCAACGTCCTGACTTTC	CASSYGTTGANVLTF
TRBJ2-3	NA	TRBV19	NA	TGTGCCAGTAGTCCGGGTAATGGACTGGGCACAGATACGCAGTATTTT	CASSPGNGLGTDTQYF
TRBJ1-1	NA	TRBV29-1	TRBD1	TGCAGCGTGGAGGGACAGCGGGACACTGAAGCTTTCTTT	CSVEGQRDTEAFF
TRBJ1-1	NA	TRBV19	NA	TGTGCCAGTAGTGCGAAATACAGGTCCGGGACTGAAGCTTTCTTT	CASSAKYRSGTEAFF
TRBJ2-5	NA	TRBV3-1/TRBV3-2	TRBD2	TGTGCCAGCACGACGACTAGCGGGAGGACCCAGTACTTC	CASTTTSGRTQYF
TRBJ2-7	NA	TRBV5-1	NA	TGCGCCAGCAGCTCCCCTTCCTACGAGCAGTACTTC	CASSSPSYEQYF
TRBJ1-3	once	TRBV4-1	NA	TGCGCCAGCAGCCAAGACGGACCAGGAGGAGCTGGAAACACCATATATTTT	CASSQDGPGGAGNTIYF
TRBJ1-1	NA	TRBV7-9	TRBD1	TGTGCCAGCAGCTTTCCAGGGGGCAGGTCGAACACTGAAGCTTTCTTT	CASSFPGGRSNTEAFF
TRBJ1-6	NA	TRBV4-3	TRBD1	TGCGCCAGCAGCCAAGAGGCGCCAGGGGGCTCCTATAATTCACCCCTCCACTTT	CASSQEAPGGSYNSPLHF
TRBJ2-1	few	TRBV20-1	NA	TGCAGTGCTAGAGCGGAGGGGCTCAGGTTCTTC	CSARAEGLRFF
TRBJ2-3	NA	TRBV27	NA	TGTGCCAGCAGTCCCCGGGGGACCACACCCGATACGCAGTATTTT	CASSPRGTTPDTQYF
TRBJ2-3	few	TRBV6-2/TRBV6-3	NA	TGTGCCAGCAGTTCCCCCGGACTCCTCCCGGCGGGGACGCAGTATTTT	CASSSPGLLPAGTQYF
TRBJ1-5	NA	TRBV5-1	NA	TGCGCCAGCAGCAGGGGTACAGGGTCCAATCAGCCCCAGCATTTT	CASSRGTGSNQPQHF
TRBJ2-7	NA	TRBV2	TRBD1	TGTGCCAGCAGTAGACAGGGGGCCACCTACGAGCAGTACTTC	CASSRQGATYEQYF
TRBJ2-7	NA	TRBV4-2	TRBD1	TGTGCCAGCAGCCAACCCCGGCAGGGGGCTCCCGAGCAGTACTTC	CASSQPRQGAPEQYF
TRBJ2-1	once	TRBV13	NA	TGTGCCAGCAGCTTAGGGGAGGGGGCTATCCCTTCGAATGAGCAGTTCTTC	CASSLGEGAIPSNEQFF
TRBJ2-6	NA	TRBV6-5	NA	TGTGCCAGCAGAGGGGCTCTTGGGGCCAACGTCCTGACTTTC	CASRGALGANVLTF
TRBJ1-1	NA	TRBV10-3	NA	TGTGCCATCAGTGTCGGGAACACTGAAGCTTTCTTT	CAISVGNTEAFF
TRBJ2-3	NA	TRBV3-1/TRBV3-2	NA	TGTGCCAGCAGCCAAGCAGGGGCCCTCACAGATACGCAGTATTTT	CASSQAGALTDTQYF
TRBJ2-1	NA	TRBV30	NA	TGTGCCTGGAAGTTGAGGTATGAGCAGTTCTTC	CAWKLRYEQFF
TRBJ2-5	NA	TRBV4-1	TRBD2	TGCGCCAGCAGCCCTTGGACTAGCGGGCAAGAGACCCAGTACTTC	CASSPWTSGQETQYF
TRBJ1-2	NA	TRBV5-1	TRBD1	TGCGCCAGCAGCCCTGGCGGGACAGGGGCACCCTATGGCTACACCTTC	CASSPGGTGAPYGYTF
TRBJ1-2	NA	TRBV6-2/TRBV6-3	NA	TGTGCCAGCAGTTTGGGTCTGCGGGGGCTGAGTGGCTACACCTTC	CASSLGLRGLSGYTF
TRBJ1-2	NA	TRBV2	NA	TGTGCCAGCAGTGAAGAAACAGACTATGGCTACACCTTC	CASSEETDYGYTF
TRBJ1-1	NA	TRBV6-5	NA	TGTGCCATCTTTGTTGTGAGGGCTTCAGCTTTCTTT	CAIFVVRASAFF
TRBJ1-6	NA	TRBV5-4	TRBD1	TGTGCCAGCAATGAGGGGGCAGGGTATAATTCACCCCTCCACTTT	CASNEGAGYNSPLHF
TRBJ2-1	NA	TRBV7-3	NA	TGTGCCAGCAGCTTAGGGGACTCCTCCTACAATGAGCAGTTCTTC	CASSLGDSSYNEQFF
TRBJ1-3	NA	TRBV15	TRBD1	TGTGCCACCAGCAGGGGCACCGGGACAGGGGGTAGAAACACCATATATTTT	CATSRGTGTGGRNTIYF
TRBJ2-3	once	TRBV21-1	NA	TGTGCCAGCAGCAAAGCGCGGCAGGGTAAATACACAGATACGCAGTATTTT	CASSKARQGKYTDTQYF
TRBJ1-1	NA	TRBV21-1	NA	TGTGCCAGCAGCTACAGGGGGCGGAACACTGAAGCTTTCTTT	CASSYRGRNTEAFF
TRBJ1-5	NA	TRBV2	NA	TGTGCCAGCAGAAGGGGTTTTAGCAATCAGCCCCAGCATTTT	CASRRGFSNQPQHF
TRBJ1-2	NA	TRBV29-1	NA	TGCAGCGTTGAAGGGGTAGGGGGAGGGAGATATGGCTACACCTTC	CSVEGVGGGRYGYTF
TRBJ1-6	NA	TRBV5-1	NA	TGCGCCAGCAGCTTGGCTGGAGCCCCCCCACCCCTCCACTTT	CASSLAGAPPPLHF
TRBJ1-2	NA	TRBV28	NA	TGTGCCAGCAGTTTGAACGGAGGGCCGAATGGCTACACCTTC	CASSLNGGPNGYTF
TRBJ1-2	NA	TRBV5-4	TRBD1	TGTGCCAGCAGCTCAGGACAGGCCCTCTATGGCTACACCTTC	CASSSGQALYGYTF
TRBJ2-2	few	TRBV7-6	TRBD2	TGTGCCAGCAGCTTAGCTAGCGGGAGGGCCCAGTCCGGGGAGCTGTTTTTT	CASSLASGRAQSGELFF
TRBJ1-1	NA	TRBV11-3	TRBD1	TGTGCCAGCAGCCCAGGGACAGGGAACACTGAAGCTTTCTTT	CASSPGTGNTEAFF
TRBJ2-7	NA	TRBV7-2	TRBD1	TGTGCCAGCAGTCTGACCGGGACAGGGAGCCCCTACGAGCAGTACTTC	CASSLTGTGSPYEQYF